These T cell receptor beta chains were read from a single sample in a study of control samples from healthy donors and cancer patients. The repertoire was sequenced with immunoSEQ multiplex PCR; TCRdb's copy has only in-frame clones and lacks some. The repertoire includes around 94,000 clones, over 85% of them detected once, and approximately 1.5% sits in the top ten. Sequencing used blood. The source of these receptors is a woman aged 25 to 39 in good health. Each CDR3 is given with its conserved first and last residue. The D gene is left open where the match is weak. Clone size is not always given. Where it is, it says once, few, many or a class for expanded clones.

>NA|TRBJ1-3|NA|TRBV18
CASSPEYTGNTIYF
TGTGCCAGCTCACCAGAATATACTGGAAACACCATATATTTT
>NA|TRBJ1-1|NA|TRBV19
CASSLRGVVMNTEAFF
TGTGCCAGTAGTCTTCGGGGGGTGGTCATGAACACTGAAGCTTTCTTT
>NA|TRBJ2-1|TRBD2|TRBV11-3
CASSPGTSGGAVEQFF
TGTGCCAGCAGCCCAGGGACTAGCGGGGGGGCAGTTGAGCAGTTCTTC
>NA|TRBJ2-1|NA|TRBV19
CASSMVHSSSYNEQFF
TGTGCCAGTAGTATGGTCCACAGCAGCTCCTACAATGAGCAGTTCTTC
>once|TRBJ2-5|NA|TRBV4-2
CASSQGLRRDVVETQYF
TGTGCCAGCAGCCAAGGTCTCCGGCGGGACGTTGTGGAGACCCAGTACTTC
>NA|TRBJ2-7|NA|TRBV3-1/TRBV3-2
CASSQGVVGGHEQYF
TGTGCCAGCAGCCAAGGGGTGGTAGGCGGACACGAGCAGTACTTC
>NA|TRBJ2-2|TRBD2|TRBV6-2/TRBV6-3
CASSYSVRTSGSRNTGELFF
TGTGCCAGCAGTTACTCGGTCCGGACTAGCGGGAGTCGGAACACCGGGGAGCTGTTTTTT
>NA|TRBJ2-3|TRBD2|TRBV20-1
CSASGDSGRGRDTQYF
TGCAGTGCTAGTGGAGATAGCGGGAGAGGGAGAGATACGCAGTATTTT
>NA|TRBJ2-5|TRBD2|TRBV5-6
CASSLGGIAGGGETQYF
TGTGCCAGCAGCTTGGGAGGTATAGCGGGAGGAGGGGAGACCCAGTACTTC
>NA|TRBJ2-1|TRBD1|TRBV19
CASSITQGARNEQFF
TGTGCCAGTAGTATTACACAGGGGGCTCGCAATGAGCAGTTCTTC
>NA|TRBJ2-1|NA|TRBV18
CASSPGGWTASYNEQFF
TGTGCCAGCTCACCCGGGGGGTGGACAGCCTCCTACAATGAGCAGTTCTTC
>NA|TRBJ2-2|NA|TRBV4-1
CASSQERLKTGELFF
TGCGCCAGCAGCCAAGAGAGGCTAAAAACCGGGGAGCTGTTTTTT
>NA|TRBJ1-2|NA|TRBV4-2
CASSQEGGLDYGYTF
TGTGCCAGCAGCCAAGAAGGGGGTCTGGACTATGGCTACACCTTC
>NA|TRBJ2-3|TRBD2|TRBV6-5
CASRSGTSTDTQYF
TGTGCCAGCCGTAGCGGGACCAGCACAGATACGCAGTATTTT
>NA|TRBJ1-1|NA|TRBV7-9
CASSSRTDDPNTEAFF
TGTGCCAGCAGCTCAAGAACCGACGACCCCAACACTGAAGCTTTCTTT
>NA|TRBJ1-5|NA|TRBV4-2
CASSQDLARVAWEPQHF
TGTGCCAGCAGCCAAGATCTCGCCAGGGTTGCTTGGGAGCCCCAGCATTTT
>NA|TRBJ2-5|NA|TRBV6-5
CAGSSTSPQETQYF
TGTGCCGGATCCAGTACTAGTCCACAAGAGACCCAGTACTTC
>NA|TRBJ2-2|TRBD2|TRBV30
CAWRAGGWDTGELFF
TGTGCCTGGAGGGCCGGGGGGTGGGACACCGGGGAGCTGTTTTTT
>medium-sized|TRBJ2-5|NA|TRBV10-1
CASSARVEETQYF
TGCGCCAGCAGTGCAAGGGTTGAGGAGACCCAGTACTTC
>NA|TRBJ2-1|NA|TRBV27
CASSSAGTLYNEQFF
TGTGCCAGCAGTTCGGCCGGGACTCTCTACAATGAGCAGTTCTTC
>NA|TRBJ1-5|TRBD1|TRBV6-5
CASSRQGANQPQHF
TGTGCCAGCAGTCGACAGGGCGCGAATCAGCCCCAGCATTTT
>NA|TRBJ1-1|NA|TRBV5-1
CASRPGENTEAFF
TGCGCCAGCAGGCCGGGTGAGAACACTGAAGCTTTCTTT
>NA|TRBJ1-1|NA|TRBV18
CASSPVTGRNTEAFF
TGTGCCAGCTCACCTGTTACAGGGCGGAACACTGAAGCTTTCTTT
>NA|TRBJ1-2|NA|TRBV19
CASSMGGTGAYGYTF
TGTGCCAGTAGTATGGGAGGAACTGGCGCCTATGGCTACACCTTC
>NA|TRBJ2-1|NA|TRBV29-1
CSVERGTGAYNEQFF
TGCAGCGTTGAACGCGGGACCGGAGCCTACAATGAGCAGTTCTTC
>NA|TRBJ1-4|NA|TRBV5-8
CASSPTNGEKLFF
TGTGCCAGCAGCCCAACTAACGGGGAAAAACTGTTTTTT
>NA|TRBJ2-7|NA|TRBV6-5
CASSYSGHGEQYF
TGTGCCAGCAGTTACTCGGGACATGGGGAGCAGTACTTC
>NA|TRBJ1-2|NA|TRBV23-1
CASSHQGLDYGYTF
TGCGCCAGCAGTCATCAGGGCTTGGACTATGGCTACACCTTC
>NA|TRBJ2-1|TRBD2|TRBV24-1
CATGRSGLAGGGNEQFF
TGTGCCACCGGGCGCAGCGGACTAGCGGGAGGAGGGAATGAGCAGTTCTTC
>NA|TRBJ2-7|NA|TRBV27
CASSFTLSYEQYF
TGTGCCAGCAGTTTTACACTTTCCTACGAGCAGTACTTC
>NA|TRBJ1-1|NA|TRBV5-4
CASSLGSEGEAFF
TGTGCCAGCAGCTTGGGGTCAGAGGGTGAAGCTTTCTTT
>NA|TRBJ1-4|NA|TRBV2
CASVPTGTNEKLFF
TGTGCCAGTGTCCCGACAGGAACTAATGAAAAACTGTTTTTT
>NA|TRBJ1-1|TRBD1|TRBV5-1
CASSPSLFTGDRTEAFF
TGCGCCAGCAGCCCCTCTTTATTTACAGGGGATCGCACTGAAGCTTTCTTT
>NA|TRBJ2-3|TRBD2|TRBV24-1
CATSVGSGSSDTQYF
TGTGCCACCAGTGTGGGTAGCGGGAGTTCAGATACGCAGTATTTT
>NA|TRBJ2-1|NA|TRBV4-2
CASSQEWTYNEQFF
TGTGCCAGCAGCCAAGAGTGGACCTACAATGAGCAGTTCTTC
>NA|TRBJ1-2|NA|TRBV19
CASSPGASEVYGYTF
TGTGCCAGCTCCCCTGGGGCCAGCGAAGTTTATGGCTACACCTTC
>once|TRBJ2-5|TRBD2|TRBV2
CASRGTSGGQADF
TGTGCCAGCAGGGGGACTAGCGGGGGGCAAGCGGACTTC
>NA|TRBJ2-7|NA|TRBV3-1/TRBV3-2
CASSQTGYEQYF
TGTGCCAGCAGCCAAACAGGGTACGAGCAGTACTTC